The source of this T cell receptor (beta chain) is a study of regulatory T cells in long-lasting Graves disease. Arm-PCR with iRepertoire HTBI primers amplified the CDR3 regions for these TCR beta libraries. MiXCR, applied by TCRdb to the multiplex PCR reads, yields one record per CDR3 protein. Of 200,000 to 250,000 distinct CDR3 sequences in the sample, approximately 18% are singletons; the top ten hold over 9.5%. Ten or more counts support this clonotype. Stated time point: newly diagnosed GD, antithyroid drugs for less than 3 months. Making the TCR library involved RNA that had been extracted from PBMCs. V lost 0 bases and J 3 bases, leaving 18 bases between the germline ends. Germline V gives CDR1 SGDLS, CDR2 YYNGEE. The CDR3 loop spans 17 amino acids. A further study also used this sample, focusing on T cells in Graves' hyperthyroidism and ophthalmopathy. That paper adds: Recently diagnosed hyperthyroidism of less than 2 months' duration affected patients aged 18 to 65. From stable hyperthyroidism, ophthalmopathy was set apart by a 13 V-J model.

The source was peripheral blood mononuclear cells (PBMCs), collected at new diagnosis, from a patient treated with antithyroid drugs. The receptor comes from a young woman with Graves disease. The chain uses TRBV9 and TRBJ1-1; maybe TRBD1 (6 bases). The CDR3 coding sequence is TGTGCCAGCAGCGTAGGAGGAACAGGGTGGGCGGACACTGAAGCTTTCTTT. The encoded protein is CASSVGGTGWADTEAFF.